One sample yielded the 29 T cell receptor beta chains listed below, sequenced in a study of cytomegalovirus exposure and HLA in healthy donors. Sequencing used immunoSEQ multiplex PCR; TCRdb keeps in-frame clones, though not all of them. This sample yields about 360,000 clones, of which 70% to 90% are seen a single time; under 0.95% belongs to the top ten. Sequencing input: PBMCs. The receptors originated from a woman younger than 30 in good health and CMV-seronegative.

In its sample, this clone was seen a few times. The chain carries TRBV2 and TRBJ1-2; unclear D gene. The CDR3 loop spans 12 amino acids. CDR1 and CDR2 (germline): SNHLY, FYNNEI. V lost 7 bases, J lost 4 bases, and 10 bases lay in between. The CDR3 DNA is TGTGCCAGCAACCGGGAGGGCTATGGCTACACCTTC. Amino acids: CASNREGYGYTF.

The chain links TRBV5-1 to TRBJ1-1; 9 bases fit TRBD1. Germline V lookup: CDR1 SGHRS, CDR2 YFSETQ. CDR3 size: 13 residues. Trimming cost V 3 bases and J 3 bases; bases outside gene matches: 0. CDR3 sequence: CASSWTGDTEAFF. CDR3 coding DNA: TGCGCCAGCAGCTGGACAGGGGACACTGAAGCTTTCTTT.

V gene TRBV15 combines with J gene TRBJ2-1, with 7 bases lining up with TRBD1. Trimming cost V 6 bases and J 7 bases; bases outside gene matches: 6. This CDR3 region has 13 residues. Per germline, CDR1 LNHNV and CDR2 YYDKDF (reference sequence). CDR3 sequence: CATSRDSLNEQFF. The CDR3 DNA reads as TGTGCCACCAGTAGGGACAGCTTGAATGAGCAGTTCTTC.

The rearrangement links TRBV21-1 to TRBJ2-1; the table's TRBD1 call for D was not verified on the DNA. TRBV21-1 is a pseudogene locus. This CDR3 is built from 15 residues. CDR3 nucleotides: TGTGCCAGCAGCAAGGGATACAGGTCCTACAATGAGCAGTTCTTC. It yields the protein CASSKGYRSYNEQFF.

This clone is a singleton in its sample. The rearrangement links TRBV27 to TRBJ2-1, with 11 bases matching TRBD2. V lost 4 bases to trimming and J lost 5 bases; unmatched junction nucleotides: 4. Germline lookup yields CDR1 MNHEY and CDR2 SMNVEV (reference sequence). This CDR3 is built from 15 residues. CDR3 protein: CASSSLAGGNNEQFF. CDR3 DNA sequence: TGTGCCAGCAGTTCGTTAGCGGGAGGGAACAATGAGCAGTTCTTC.

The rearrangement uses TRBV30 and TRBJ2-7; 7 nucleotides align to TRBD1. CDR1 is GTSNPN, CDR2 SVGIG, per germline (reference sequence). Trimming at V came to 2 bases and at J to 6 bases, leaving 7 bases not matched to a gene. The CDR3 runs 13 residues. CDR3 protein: CAWSHNRGSEQYF. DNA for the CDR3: TGTGCCTGGAGTCACAACAGGGGTTCCGAGCAGTACTTC.

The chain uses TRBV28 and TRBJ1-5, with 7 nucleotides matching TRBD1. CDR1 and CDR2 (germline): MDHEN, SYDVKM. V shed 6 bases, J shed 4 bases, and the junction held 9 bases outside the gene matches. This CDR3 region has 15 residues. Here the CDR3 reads CASRKGQALNQPQHF. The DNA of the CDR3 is TGTGCCAGCAGGAAAGGACAGGCGTTGAATCAGCCCCAGCATTTT.

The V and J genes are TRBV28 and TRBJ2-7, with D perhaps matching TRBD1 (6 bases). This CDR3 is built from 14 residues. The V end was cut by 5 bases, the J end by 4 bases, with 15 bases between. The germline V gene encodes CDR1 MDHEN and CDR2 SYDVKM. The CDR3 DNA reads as TGTGCCAGCAGTCGCGTCTCAGGGGAATACGAGCAGTACTTC. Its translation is CASSRVSGEYEQYF.

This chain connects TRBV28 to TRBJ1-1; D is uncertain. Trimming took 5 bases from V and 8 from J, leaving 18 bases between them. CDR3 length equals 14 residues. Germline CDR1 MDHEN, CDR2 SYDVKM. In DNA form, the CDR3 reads TGTGCCAGCAGTCCTTGGCAGGCCAGCTCAGAAGCTTTCTTT. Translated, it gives CASSPWQASSEAFF.

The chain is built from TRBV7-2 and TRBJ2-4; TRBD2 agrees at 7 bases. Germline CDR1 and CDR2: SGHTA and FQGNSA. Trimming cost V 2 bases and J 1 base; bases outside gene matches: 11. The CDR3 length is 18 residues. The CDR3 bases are TGTGCCAGCAGCTTAAGGGTCGGACTAGTCCAGGCCAAAAACATTCAGTACTTC. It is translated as CASSLRVGLVQAKNIQYF.

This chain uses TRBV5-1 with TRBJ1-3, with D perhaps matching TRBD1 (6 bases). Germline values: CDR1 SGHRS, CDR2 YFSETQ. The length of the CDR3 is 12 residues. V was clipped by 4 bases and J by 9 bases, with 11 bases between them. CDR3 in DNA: TGCGCCAGCAGCGATACAGGGCCCACCATATATTTT. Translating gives CASSDTGPTIYF.

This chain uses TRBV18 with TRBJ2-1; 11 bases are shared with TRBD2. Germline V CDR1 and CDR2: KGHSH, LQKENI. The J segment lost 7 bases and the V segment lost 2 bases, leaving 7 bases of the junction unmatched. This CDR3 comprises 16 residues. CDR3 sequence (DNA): TGTGCCAGCTCACCATCTAGCGGGAGGCGGAGGAATGAGCAGTTCTTC. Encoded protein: CASSPSSGRRRNEQFF.

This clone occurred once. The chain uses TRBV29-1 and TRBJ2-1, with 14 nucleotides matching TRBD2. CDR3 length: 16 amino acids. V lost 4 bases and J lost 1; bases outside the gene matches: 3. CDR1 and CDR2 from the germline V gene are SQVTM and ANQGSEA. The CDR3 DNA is TGCAGCGTTGGGGGACTAGCGGGGGTTTCCTACAATGAGCAGTTCTTC. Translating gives CSVGGLAGVSYNEQFF.

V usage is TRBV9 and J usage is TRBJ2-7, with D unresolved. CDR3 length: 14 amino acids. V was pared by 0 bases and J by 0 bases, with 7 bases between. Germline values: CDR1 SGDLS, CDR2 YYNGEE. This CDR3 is CASSVGEVSYEQYF. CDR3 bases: TGTGCCAGCAGCGTAGGCGAGGTCTCCTACGAGCAGTACTTC.

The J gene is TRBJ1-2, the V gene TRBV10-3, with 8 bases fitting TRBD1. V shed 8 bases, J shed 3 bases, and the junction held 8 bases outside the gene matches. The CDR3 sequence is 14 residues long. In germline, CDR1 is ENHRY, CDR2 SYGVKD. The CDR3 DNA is TGTGCCATCGGGCAGGGGGCGCGGGACTATGGCTACACCTTC. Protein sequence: CAIGQGARDYGYTF.

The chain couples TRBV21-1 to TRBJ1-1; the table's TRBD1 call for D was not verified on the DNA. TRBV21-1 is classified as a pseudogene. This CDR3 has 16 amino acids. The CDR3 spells CASSNDQETANTEAFF. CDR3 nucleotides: TGTGCCAGCAGCAATGATCAAGAGACAGCGAACACTGAAGCTTTCTTT.

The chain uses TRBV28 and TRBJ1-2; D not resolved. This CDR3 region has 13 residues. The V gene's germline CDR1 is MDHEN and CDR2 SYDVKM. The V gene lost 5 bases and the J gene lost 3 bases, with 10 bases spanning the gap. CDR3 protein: CASSPLSYYGYTF. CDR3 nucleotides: TGTGCCAGCAGTCCCCTCAGTTACTATGGCTACACCTTC.

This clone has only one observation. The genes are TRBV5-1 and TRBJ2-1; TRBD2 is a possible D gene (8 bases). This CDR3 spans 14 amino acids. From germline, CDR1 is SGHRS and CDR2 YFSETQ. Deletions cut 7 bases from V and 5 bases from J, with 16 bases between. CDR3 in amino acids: CASGREGADNEQFF. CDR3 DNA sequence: TGCGCCAGCGGTCGGGAGGGGGCAGACAATGAGCAGTTCTTC. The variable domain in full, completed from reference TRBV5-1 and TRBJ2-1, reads KAGVTQTPRYLIKTRGQQVTLSCSPISGHRSVSWYQQTPGQGLQFLFEYFSETQRNKGNFPGRFSGRQFSNSRSEMNVSTLELGDSALYLCASGREGADNEQFFGPGTRLTVL.

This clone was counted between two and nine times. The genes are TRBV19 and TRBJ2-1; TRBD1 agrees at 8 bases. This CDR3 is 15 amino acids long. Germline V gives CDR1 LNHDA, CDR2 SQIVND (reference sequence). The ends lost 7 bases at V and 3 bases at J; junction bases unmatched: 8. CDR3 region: CASTMGGQGYNEQFF. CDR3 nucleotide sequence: TGTGCCAGTACCATGGGAGGACAGGGCTACAATGAGCAGTTCTTC.

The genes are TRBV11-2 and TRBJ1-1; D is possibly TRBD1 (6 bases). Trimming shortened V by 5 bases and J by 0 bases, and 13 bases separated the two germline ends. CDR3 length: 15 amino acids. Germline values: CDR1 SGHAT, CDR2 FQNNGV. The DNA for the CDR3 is TGTGCCAGCAGCGGAAGGGGGACGGTGAACACTGAAGCTTTCTTT. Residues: CASSGRGTVNTEAFF.

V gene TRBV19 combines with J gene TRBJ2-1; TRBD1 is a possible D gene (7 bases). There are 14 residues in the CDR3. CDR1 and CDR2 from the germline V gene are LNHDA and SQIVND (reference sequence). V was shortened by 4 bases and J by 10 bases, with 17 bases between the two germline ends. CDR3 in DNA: TGTGCCAGTAGTACAGGCAGGGGGGAATACGAGCAGTTCTTC. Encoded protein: CASSTGRGEYEQFF.

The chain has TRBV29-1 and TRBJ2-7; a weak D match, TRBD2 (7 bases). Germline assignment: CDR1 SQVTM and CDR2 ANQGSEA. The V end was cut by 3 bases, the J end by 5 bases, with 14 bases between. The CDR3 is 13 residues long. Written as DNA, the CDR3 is TGCAGCGTTGAGGGGGGGCGGATGGACGAGCAGTACTTC. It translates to CSVEGGRMDEQYF.

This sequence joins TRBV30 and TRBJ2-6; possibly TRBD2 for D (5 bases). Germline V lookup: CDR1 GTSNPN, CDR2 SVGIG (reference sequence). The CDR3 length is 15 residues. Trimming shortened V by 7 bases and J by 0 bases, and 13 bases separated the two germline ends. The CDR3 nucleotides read TGTGCCTTCGGACTCTCATACTCTGGGGCCAACGTCCTGACTTTC. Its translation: CAFGLSYSGANVLTF.

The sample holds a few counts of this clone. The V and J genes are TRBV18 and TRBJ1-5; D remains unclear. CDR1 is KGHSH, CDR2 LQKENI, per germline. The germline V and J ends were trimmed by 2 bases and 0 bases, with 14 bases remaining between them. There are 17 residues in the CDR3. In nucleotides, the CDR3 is TGTGCCAGCTCACCAGTGCTTACAGTACCTAGCAATCAGCCCCAGCATTTT. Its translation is CASSPVLTVPSNQPQHF. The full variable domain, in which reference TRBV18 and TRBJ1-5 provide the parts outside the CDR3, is NAGVMQNPRHLVRRRGQEARLRCSPMKGHSHVYWYRQLPEEGLKFMVYLQKENIIDESGMPKERFSAEFPKEGPSILRIQQVVRGDSAAYFCASSPVLTVPSNQPQHFGDGTRLSIL.

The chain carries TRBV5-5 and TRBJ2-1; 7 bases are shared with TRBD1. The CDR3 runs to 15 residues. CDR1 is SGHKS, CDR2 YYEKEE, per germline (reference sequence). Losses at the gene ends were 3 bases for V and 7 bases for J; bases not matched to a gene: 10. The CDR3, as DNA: TGTGCCAGCAGCTCGCAACAGGGGCTCTCGAATGAGCAGTTCTTC. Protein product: CASSSQQGLSNEQFF.

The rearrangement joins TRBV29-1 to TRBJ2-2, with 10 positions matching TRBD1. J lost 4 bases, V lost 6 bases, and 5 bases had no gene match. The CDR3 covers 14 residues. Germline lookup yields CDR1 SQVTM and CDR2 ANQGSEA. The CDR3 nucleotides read TGCAGCGTCGAGGGACAGGGGACCACCGGGGAGCTGTTTTTT. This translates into CSVEGQGTTGELFF.

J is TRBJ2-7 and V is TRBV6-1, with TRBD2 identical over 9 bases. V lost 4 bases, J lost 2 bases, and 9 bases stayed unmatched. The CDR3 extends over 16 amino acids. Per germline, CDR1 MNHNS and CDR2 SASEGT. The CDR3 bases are TGTGCCAGCAGTGGGGTCCTAGCGGGGACCACCTACGAGCAGTACTTC. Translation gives CASSGVLAGTTYEQYF.

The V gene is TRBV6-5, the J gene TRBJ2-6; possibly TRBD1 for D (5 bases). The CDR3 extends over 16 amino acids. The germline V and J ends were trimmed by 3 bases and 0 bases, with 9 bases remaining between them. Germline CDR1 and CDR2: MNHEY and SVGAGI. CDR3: CASSYDSNSGANVLTF. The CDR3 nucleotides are TGTGCCAGCAGTTATGACAGTAACTCTGGGGCCAACGTCCTGACTTTC.

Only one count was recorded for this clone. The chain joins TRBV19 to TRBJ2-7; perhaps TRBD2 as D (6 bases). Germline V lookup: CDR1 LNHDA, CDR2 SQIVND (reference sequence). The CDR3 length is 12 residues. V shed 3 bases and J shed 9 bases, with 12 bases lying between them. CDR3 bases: TGTGCCAGTAGTATCCGCGGGGAAGGGCAGTACTTC. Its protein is CASSIRGEGQYF.